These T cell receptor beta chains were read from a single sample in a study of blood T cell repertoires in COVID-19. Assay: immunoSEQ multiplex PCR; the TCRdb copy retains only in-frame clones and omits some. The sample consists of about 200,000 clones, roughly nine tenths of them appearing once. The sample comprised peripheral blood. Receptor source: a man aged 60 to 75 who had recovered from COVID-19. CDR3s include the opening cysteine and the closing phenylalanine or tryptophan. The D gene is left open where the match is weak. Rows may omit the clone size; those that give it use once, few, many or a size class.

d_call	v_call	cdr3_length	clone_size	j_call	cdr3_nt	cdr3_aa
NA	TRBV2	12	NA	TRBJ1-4	TGTGCCAGCAGAGATGACAGCGAAAAACTGTTTTTT	CASRDDSEKLFF
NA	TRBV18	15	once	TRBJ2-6	TGTGCCAGCTCACCAAATCAGGGGGGGGCCAACGTCCTGACTTTC	CASSPNQGGANVLTF
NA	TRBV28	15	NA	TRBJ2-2	TGTGCCAGCAGTCTACTGTTACCTAACACCGGGGAGCTGTTTTTT	CASSLLLPNTGELFF
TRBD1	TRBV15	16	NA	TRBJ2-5	TGTGCCACCAGCAGGGAATTACAGGGGGCCGGAGAGACCCAGTACTTC	CATSRELQGAGETQYF
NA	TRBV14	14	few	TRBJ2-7	TGTGCCAGCAGCCTTATCCAGACTTCCTACGAGCAGTACTTC	CASSLIQTSYEQYF
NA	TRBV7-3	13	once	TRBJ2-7	TGTGCCAGCGGCGACGGGAGAGGGTACGAGCAGTACTTC	CASGDGRGYEQYF
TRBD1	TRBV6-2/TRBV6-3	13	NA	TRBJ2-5	TGTGCCAGCAGCAACAGGGGAAGGGAGACCCAGTACTTC	CASSNRGRETQYF
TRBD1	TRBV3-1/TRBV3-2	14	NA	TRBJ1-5	TGTGCCAGCAGCCAAGGGACAGGGTATCAGCCCCAGCATTTT	CASSQGTGYQPQHF
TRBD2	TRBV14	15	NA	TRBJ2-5	TGTGCCAGCAGCCAAGATAGCGGGGGAGGAGAGACCCAGTACTTC	CASSQDSGGGETQYF
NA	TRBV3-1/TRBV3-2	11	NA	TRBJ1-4	TGTGCCAGCAGCCAAGGGGGAGGACTGTTTTTT	CASSQGGGLFF
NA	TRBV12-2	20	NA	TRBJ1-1	TGTGCAAGTCGCACACCCTCACAGGGTAAATTGGGAGAGAGTGACACTGAAGCTTTCTTT	CASRTPSQGKLGESDTEAFF
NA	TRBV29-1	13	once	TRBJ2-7	TGCAGCGTTGAAACGGGATACTCCTACGAGCAGTACTTC	CSVETGYSYEQYF
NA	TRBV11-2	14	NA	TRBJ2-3	TGTGCCAGCAGCCACCGAGGGAAAGCAGATACGCAGTATTTT	CASSHRGKADTQYF
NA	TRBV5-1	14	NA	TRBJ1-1	TGCGCCAGCAGCTTAGGGGAAATTAACACTGAAGCTTTCTTT	CASSLGEINTEAFF
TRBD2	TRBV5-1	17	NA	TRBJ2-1	TGCGCCAGCAGCCGAGAAGCTAGCGGGAGCTCCTACAATGAGCAGTTCTTC	CASSREASGSSYNEQFF
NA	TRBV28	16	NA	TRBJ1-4	TGTGCCAGCAGTGTGTACCGGAAGGGCAGGGGTGAAAAACTGTTTTTT	CASSVYRKGRGEKLFF
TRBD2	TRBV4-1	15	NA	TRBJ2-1	TGCGCCAGCAGCCAAGTTCTCAGCGGGGTGACAGAGCAGTTCTTC	CASSQVLSGVTEQFF
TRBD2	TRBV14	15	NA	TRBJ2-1	TGTGCCAGCAGCCAAGAGGGACTAGGTTACAATGAGCAGTTCTTC	CASSQEGLGYNEQFF
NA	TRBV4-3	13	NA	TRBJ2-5	TGCGCCAGCAGCCGGCAGGGCCAAGAGACCCAGTACTTC	CASSRQGQETQYF
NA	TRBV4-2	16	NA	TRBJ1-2	TGTGCCAGCAGCCAAGGGGTAGCGAATACTAACTATGGCTACACCTTC	CASSQGVANTNYGYTF
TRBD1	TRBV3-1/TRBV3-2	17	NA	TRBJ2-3	TGTGCCAGCAGCTTCTGGGACAGGGCACCTGGTCCAGATACGCAGTATTTT	CASSFWDRAPGPDTQYF
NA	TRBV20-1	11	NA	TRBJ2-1	TGCAGTGCTGTTAAGACTATGCAGCAGTTCTTC	CSAVKTMQQFF
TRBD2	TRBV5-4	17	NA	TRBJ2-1	TGTGCCAGCAGCTTGGATCCGGCGGGGGGGTCCTACAATGAGCAGTTCTTC	CASSLDPAGGSYNEQFF
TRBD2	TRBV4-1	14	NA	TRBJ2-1	TGCGCCAGCACCCCGGGACTAGCGTACTATGAGCAGTTCTTC	CASTPGLAYYEQFF
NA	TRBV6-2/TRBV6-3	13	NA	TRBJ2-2	TGTGCCAGCAGTCCCACAAGCACCGGGGAGCTGTTTTTT	CASSPTSTGELFF
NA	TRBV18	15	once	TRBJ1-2	TGTGCCAGCTCACCATTACCTACCGGGAGCTATGGCTACACCTTC	CASSPLPTGSYGYTF
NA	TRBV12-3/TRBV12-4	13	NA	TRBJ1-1	TGTGCCAGCAGACTACAGGAGAACACTGAAGCTTTCTTT	CASRLQENTEAFF
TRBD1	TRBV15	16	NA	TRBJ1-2	TGTGCCACCAGCGGAGGACAGGGGATGGGTAACTATGGCTACACCTTC	CATSGGQGMGNYGYTF
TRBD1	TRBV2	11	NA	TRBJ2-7	TGTGCCGGCCGGGACAGCAAAGAGCAGTACTTC	CAGRDSKEQYF
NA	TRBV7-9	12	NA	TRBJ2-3	TGTGCCAGCAGCTTCAGGGGCGATACGCAGTATTTT	CASSFRGDTQYF
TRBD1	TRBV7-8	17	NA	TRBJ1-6	TGTGCCAGCAGCTTACGGGACAGGGGCTCCTATAATTCACCCCTCCACTTT	CASSLRDRGSYNSPLHF
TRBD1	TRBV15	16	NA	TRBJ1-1	TGTGCCACCAGCAGAGAAGTCACAGGGGGCATCGTTGAAGCTTTCTTT	CATSREVTGGIVEAFF
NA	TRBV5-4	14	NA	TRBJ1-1	TGTGCCAGCACCGGGGGGGGGAGGTCCACTGAAGCTTTCTTT	CASTGGGRSTEAFF
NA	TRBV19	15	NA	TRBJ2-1	TGTGCCAGTAGGCAAACAGGTTTAGGGGGCAATGAGCAGTTCTTC	CASRQTGLGGNEQFF
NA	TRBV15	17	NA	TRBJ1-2	TGTGCCACCAGCAGAGATCAAGAACAGGTCTTTTACTATGGCTACACCTTC	CATSRDQEQVFYYGYTF
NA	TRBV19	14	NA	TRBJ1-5	TGTGCCAGTAGTATATTGTTCGGAGATCAGCCCCAGCATTTT	CASSILFGDQPQHF
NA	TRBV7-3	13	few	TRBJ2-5	TGTGCCAGCAGCACCGGAGTAACGGGGACCCAGTACTTC	CASSTGVTGTQYF
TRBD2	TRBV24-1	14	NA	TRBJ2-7	TGTGCCACTATTACTAGCGGGAGCTCCTACGAGCAGTACTTC	CATITSGSSYEQYF
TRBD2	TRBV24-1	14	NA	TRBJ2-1	TGTGCCGTCCCAGCGGGGGGGCCCGGCAATGAGCAGTTCTTC	CAVPAGGPGNEQFF
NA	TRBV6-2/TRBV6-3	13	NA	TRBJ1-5	TGTGCCAGCAGTTATTCCGGAGAACAGCCCCAGCATTTT	CASSYSGEQPQHF
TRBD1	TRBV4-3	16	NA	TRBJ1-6	TGCGCCAGCAGCCAAGAGCGGGACAGGGGGCACTCACCCCTCCACTTT	CASSQERDRGHSPLHF
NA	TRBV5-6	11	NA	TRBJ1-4	TGTGCCAGTTCCTCGGGGGAAAAACTGTTTTTT	CASSSGEKLFF
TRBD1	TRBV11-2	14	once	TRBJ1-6	TGTGCCAGCAGCTACCAGGGGGTTGTTTCACCCCTCCACTTT	CASSYQGVVSPLHF
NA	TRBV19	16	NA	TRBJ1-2	TGTGCCAGTAGTTCCCAGGGAGGCGGTTGGATCTATGGCTACACCTTC	CASSSQGGGWIYGYTF
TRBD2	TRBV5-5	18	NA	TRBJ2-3	TGTGCCAGCAGCCAGGAGCCCTCGACTAGCACGAGCACAGATACGCAGTATTTT	CASSQEPSTSTSTDTQYF
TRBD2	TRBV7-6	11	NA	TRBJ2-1	TGTGCCAGCGTCGGGGGGATCAGGCGGTTCTTC	CASVGGIRRFF
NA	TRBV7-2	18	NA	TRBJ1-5	TGTGCCAGCAGCCCGAAAGGGACATACGCCTATAGCAATCAGCCCCAGCATTTT	CASSPKGTYAYSNQPQHF
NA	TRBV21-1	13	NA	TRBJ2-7	TGTGCCAGCAGTCAGGGGTGGGGATACGAGCAGTACTTC	CASSQGWGYEQYF
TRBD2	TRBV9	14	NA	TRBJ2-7	TGTGCCAGCAGCGTAGGGACTAGCGGGATGGAGCAGTACTTC	CASSVGTSGMEQYF
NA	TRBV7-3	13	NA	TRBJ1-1	TGTGCCAGCAGCTACCGCCCGGGAGATGAAGCTTTCTTT	CASSYRPGDEAFF
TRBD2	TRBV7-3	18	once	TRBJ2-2	TGTGCCAGCAGCTTAACGCCACTAGCGGGGGGCAACACCGGGGAGCTGTTTTTT	CASSLTPLAGGNTGELFF
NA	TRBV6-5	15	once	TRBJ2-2	TGTGCCACGTCCCGGGTGGACATACGCACCGGGGAGCTGTTTTTT	CATSRVDIRTGELFF
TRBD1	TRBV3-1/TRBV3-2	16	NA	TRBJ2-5	TGTGCCAGCAGCCAAGGGGTCGCAGGGGGCCAAGAGACCCAGTACTTC	CASSQGVAGGQETQYF